The 4 T cell receptor beta chains below all came from one sample that was sequenced in a study of beta chain features in type 1 diabetes. The entirety of the isolated RNA underwent reverse transcription, so expressed TCRB transcripts were sequenced. Sequenced by immunoSEQ multiplex PCR; TCRdb stores in-frame clones only, minus some. The data hold 900,000 or so clones, with roughly a sixth observed a single time. Sequences were obtained from naive CD4+ T cells from blood. The receptor source for this set is a woman younger than 35 in good health.

As for this clone: Other DNA sequences in this sample translate to the same CDR3. The gene calls are TRBV19 and TRBJ2-7; D is perhaps TRBD1 (5 bases). From germline, CDR1 is LNHDA and CDR2 SQIVND (reference sequence). V was cut by 5 bases and J by 4 bases, with 12 bases left in between. The CDR3 is made up of 13 amino acids. CDR3 protein: CASSLRQTYEQYF. CDR3 DNA: TGTGCCAGTAGTCTCCGACAGACTTACGAGCAGTACTTC.

This clone was observed a few times. J is TRBJ2-7 and V is TRBV2; D remains ambiguous. The V gene's germline CDR1 is SNHLY and CDR2 FYNNEI. V lost 4 bases and J lost 3, with 13 bases in between. The CDR3 contains 14 residues. This chain's CDR3 is CASSGTGSDYEQYF. CDR3 bases: TGTGCCAGCAGTGGTACCGGCTCGGACTACGAGCAGTACTTC.

The gene calls are TRBV25-1 and TRBJ2-1, with D perhaps given as TRBD1 or TRBD2 (5 bases each). The V and J ends lost 4 bases and 4 bases respectively, with 20 bases between them. From germline, CDR1 is MGHDK and CDR2 SYGVNS. CDR3 length: 17 residues. The CDR3 nucleotides are TGTGCCAGCAGTGGGACGAACCCGGGACGCTCATACAATGAGCAGTTCTTC. This translates into CASSGTNPGRSYNEQFF.

This clone has a handful of counts. V usage is TRBV29-1 and J usage is TRBJ1-1, with a tentative D call TRBD1 (5 bases). The CDR3 contains 14 residues. Germline-derived CDR1 and CDR2 are SQVTM and ANQGSEA. Deletions cut 7 bases from V and 0 bases from J, with 15 bases between. This CDR3 is CSAAPGRMNTEAFF. The CDR3 bases are TGCAGCGCCGCCCCAGGGAGGATGAACACTGAAGCTTTCTTT.